Listed below are T cell receptor beta chains from one sample, sequenced in a study of identical twins. TCRdb processed the 5' RACE reads anew with MiXCR; each CDR3 protein has one entry. The sample yields hundreds of thousands of distinct CDR3 sequences, roughly 20% seen once. The same sample was also used in a study of T cells expressing NK-cell markers.

The sample taken for sequencing was PBMCs. The receptors derive from a woman aged 18-35 years in good health. Each CDR3 is given with its conserved first and last residue. A D gene is named only where the DNA matches it firmly. Some rows mark clone size as missing; the rest say once, few, many or name a class of expanded clone.

v_gene: TRBV14
d_gene: -
j_gene: TRBJ2-1
abundance: -
CDR3nt: TGTGCCAGCAGCCCATTGGGGACGGAATTTGGGAATGAGCAGTTCTTC
CDR3aa: CASSPLGTEFGNEQFF

v_gene: TRBV20-1
d_gene: -
j_gene: TRBJ2-1
abundance: -
CDR3nt: TGCAGTGCTAGAGCCGAAATAGGGGGGGCAGGCGAGCAGTTCTTC
CDR3aa: CSARAEIGGAGEQFF

v_gene: TRBV20-1
d_gene: -
j_gene: TRBJ2-5
abundance: few
CDR3nt: TGCAGTGCTACGGGAGAGACGGTGCGGGCCCAGTACTTC
CDR3aa: CSATGETVRAQYF

v_gene: TRBV20-1
d_gene: TRBD1
j_gene: TRBJ1-1
abundance: -
CDR3nt: TGCAGTGCTAATGACAGGGCGGTGAACACTGAAGCTTTCTTT
CDR3aa: CSANDRAVNTEAFF

v_gene: TRBV6-1
d_gene: -
j_gene: TRBJ1-2
abundance: few
CDR3nt: TGTGCCAGCAGGGCCCTCGACAGACCCTCGGATGGCTACACCTTC
CDR3aa: CASRALDRPSDGYTF

v_gene: TRBV7-9
d_gene: -
j_gene: TRBJ2-7
abundance: few
CDR3nt: TGTGCCAGCAGCACGCCCCCGAGAGATCGAGAGTACGAGCAGTACTTC
CDR3aa: CASSTPPRDREYEQYF

v_gene: TRBV4-1
d_gene: TRBD1
j_gene: TRBJ2-2
abundance: -
CDR3nt: TGCGCCAGCAGCTATCGACAGGGGGACACCGGGGAGCTGTTTTTT
CDR3aa: CASSYRQGDTGELFF

v_gene: TRBV7-2
d_gene: -
j_gene: TRBJ1-2
abundance: -
CDR3nt: TGTGCCAGCGGGTGGGGAGCACGCTATGGCTACACCTTC
CDR3aa: CASGWGARYGYTF

v_gene: TRBV20-1
d_gene: TRBD2
j_gene: TRBJ2-1
abundance: -
CDR3nt: TGCAGTGCCATCTTAACAGCGGGGGGAATCTACAATGAGCAGTTCTTC
CDR3aa: CSAILTAGGIYNEQFF

v_gene: TRBV12-3/TRBV12-4
d_gene: -
j_gene: TRBJ1-2
abundance: -
CDR3nt: TGTGCCAGCAGTTTAGGTATGGGGTCCGGTGGCTACACCTTC
CDR3aa: CASSLGMGSGGYTF

v_gene: TRBV6-1
d_gene: TRBD2
j_gene: TRBJ2-7
abundance: few
CDR3nt: TGTGCCAGCAGTCAAGGACTAGCGGGACTCGAGCAGTACTTC
CDR3aa: CASSQGLAGLEQYF

v_gene: TRBV11-2
d_gene: TRBD2
j_gene: TRBJ2-1
abundance: many
CDR3nt: TGTGCCAGCAGCTGGGGACTAGCGGGGGGGCAAAATGAGCAGTTCTTC
CDR3aa: CASSWGLAGGQNEQFF

v_gene: TRBV5-1
d_gene: TRBD1
j_gene: TRBJ1-3
abundance: few
CDR3nt: TGCGCCAGCAGCCCAGGGGGGACCTCTGGAAACACCATATATTTT
CDR3aa: CASSPGGTSGNTIYF

v_gene: TRBV5-1
d_gene: -
j_gene: TRBJ2-7
abundance: few
CDR3nt: TGCGCCAGCGGTGCGGACACCCGTTACGAGCAGTACTTC
CDR3aa: CASGADTRYEQYF

v_gene: TRBV20-1
d_gene: -
j_gene: TRBJ1-5
abundance: -
CDR3nt: TGCAGTGCCAATAAAGGGAGTCAGCCCCAGCATTTT
CDR3aa: CSANKGSQPQHF

v_gene: TRBV20-1
d_gene: -
j_gene: TRBJ2-1
abundance: -
CDR3nt: TGCAGTGCTATCAGACTAGGGGAAAGAACCAATGAGCAGTTCTTC
CDR3aa: CSAIRLGERTNEQFF

v_gene: TRBV20-1
d_gene: TRBD2
j_gene: TRBJ2-5
abundance: -
CDR3nt: TGCAGTGCTAGAGATCGGGTCGGGGGGAGACAAGAGACCCAGTACTTC
CDR3aa: CSARDRVGGRQETQYF

v_gene: TRBV7-3
d_gene: TRBD1
j_gene: TRBJ2-7
abundance: -
CDR3nt: TGTGCCAGCAGCTTAGCAGGGGGAAGGTACGGAGAGCAGTACTTC
CDR3aa: CASSLAGGRYGEQYF

v_gene: TRBV6-1
d_gene: TRBD1
j_gene: TRBJ2-7
abundance: few
CDR3nt: TGTGCCAGCAGGAGGACAGGGGGCTTCAACGAGCAGTACTTC
CDR3aa: CASRRTGGFNEQYF

v_gene: TRBV6-1
d_gene: TRBD2
j_gene: TRBJ2-5
abundance: -
CDR3nt: TGTGCCAGCAGCCGAAATGGCGGGGGAACCAAAGAGACCCAGTACTTC
CDR3aa: CASSRNGGGTKETQYF

v_gene: TRBV6-6
d_gene: -
j_gene: TRBJ1-1
abundance: -
CDR3nt: TGTGCCAGCTGCCAGGGCCTGAACACTGAAGCTTTCTTT
CDR3aa: CASCQGLNTEAFF

v_gene: TRBV6-2/TRBV6-3
d_gene: -
j_gene: TRBJ2-2
abundance: few
CDR3nt: TGTGCCAGCAGCAACGGGCCCTTACGTGAGAACACCGGGGAGCTGTTTTTT
CDR3aa: CASSNGPLRENTGELFF

v_gene: TRBV12-3/TRBV12-4
d_gene: TRBD2
j_gene: TRBJ2-3
abundance: few
CDR3nt: TGTGCCAGCATCCCCGGGAGGGCGGGAGATACGCAGTATTTT
CDR3aa: CASIPGRAGDTQYF

v_gene: TRBV7-9
d_gene: -
j_gene: TRBJ1-6
abundance: -
CDR3nt: TGTGCCAGCAGCTTAGAGGTTCAGGGAAATTCACCCCTCCACTTT
CDR3aa: CASSLEVQGNSPLHF

v_gene: TRBV10-3
d_gene: -
j_gene: TRBJ1-2
abundance: many
CDR3nt: TGTGCCATCAGTGAGTCGTTGTTGAGGGCTGACGGCTACACCTTC
CDR3aa: CAISESLLRADGYTF

v_gene: TRBV12-3/TRBV12-4
d_gene: -
j_gene: TRBJ2-1
abundance: -
CDR3nt: TGTGCCTGCAGGGCTATCGGGACCAAAAGGGGCTACAATGAGCAGTTCTTC
CDR3aa: CACRAIGTKRGYNEQFF